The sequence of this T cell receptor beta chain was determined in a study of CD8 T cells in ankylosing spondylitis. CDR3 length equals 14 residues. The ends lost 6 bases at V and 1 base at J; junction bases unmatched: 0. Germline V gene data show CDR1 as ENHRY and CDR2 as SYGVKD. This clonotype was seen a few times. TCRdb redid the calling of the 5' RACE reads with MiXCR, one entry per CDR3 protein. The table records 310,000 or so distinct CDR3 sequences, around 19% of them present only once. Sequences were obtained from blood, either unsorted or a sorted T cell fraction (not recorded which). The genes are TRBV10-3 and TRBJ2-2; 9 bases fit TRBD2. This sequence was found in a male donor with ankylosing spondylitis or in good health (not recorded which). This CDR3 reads CAIRLAGNTGELFF. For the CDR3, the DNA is TGTGCCATCAGACTAGCGGGGAACACCGGGGAGCTGTTTTTT.